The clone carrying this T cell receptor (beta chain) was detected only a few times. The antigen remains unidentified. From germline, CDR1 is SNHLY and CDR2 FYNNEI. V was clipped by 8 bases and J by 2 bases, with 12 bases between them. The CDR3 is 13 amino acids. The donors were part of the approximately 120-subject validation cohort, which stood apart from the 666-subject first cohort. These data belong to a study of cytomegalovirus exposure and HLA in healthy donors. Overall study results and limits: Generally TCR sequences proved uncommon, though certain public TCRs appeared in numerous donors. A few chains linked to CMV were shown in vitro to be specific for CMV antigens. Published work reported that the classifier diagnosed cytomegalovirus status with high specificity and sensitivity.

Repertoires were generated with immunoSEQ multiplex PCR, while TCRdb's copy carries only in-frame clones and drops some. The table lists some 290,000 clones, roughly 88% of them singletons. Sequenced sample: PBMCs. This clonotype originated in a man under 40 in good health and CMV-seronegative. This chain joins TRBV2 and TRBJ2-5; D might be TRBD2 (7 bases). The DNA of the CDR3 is TGTGCCAGCTGCGGGGGCCCTCAAGAGACCCAGTACTTC. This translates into CASCGGPQETQYF.